This TCR beta chain was captured by sequencing in a study of human versus mouse CDR3 diversity and MHC coevolution. Germline CDR1 and CDR2: SNHLY and FYNNEI. Unmatched junction bases numbered 9, after V lost 5 bases and J lost 4 bases. The CDR3 totals 16 residues. Profiling relied on immunoSEQ multiplex PCR, and the TCRdb table lists in-frame clones only, not all of them. The data contain more than 60,000 clones, less than 95% of them singletons. This sequence was found in a person aged 30-70 years in good health. The chain is built from TRBV2 and TRBJ1-4, with 8 positions matching TRBD1. The sequencing input was naive CD4+ T cells from blood. The subset is: CD45RO-negative CD62L-positive naive CD4 T cells. CDR3: CASSSDRTGINEKLFF. CDR3 in DNA: TGTGCCAGCAGTTCCGATAGGACAGGGATTAATGAAAAACTGTTTTTT.